This T cell receptor (beta chain) is from a study of CXCR3-negative and CXCR3-positive naive CD8 T cells (dated by TCRdb to between 2017 and 2020). Describing the broader study: In total, 130 million to 150 million TRB reads were obtained, or roughly 1.5 +/- 0.3 million reads per library. Diversity and physicochemical repertoire analyses were performed on approximately 10 donors pooled from two independent experiments. TRBV-TRBJ cluster analysis included naive subsets from a handful of donors and memory cells from 3 donors. What the authors observed across the whole study: Both naive subsets had comparably high repertoire diversity, while memory CD8+ T cells had much lower repertoire diversity. Because surface CD5, which is linked to self-reactivity in mice, was comparable between the naive subsets, TCR interaction strength was also inferred from TRB CDR3 physicochemical properties. TRB CDR3s from CXCR3-positive naive cells showed higher hydrophobicity (lower Kidera factor 4), lower energy, and higher strength and volume indices than CXCR3-negative naive cells. Within the same donor, TRBV-TRBJ usage looked similar between naive CXCR3-negative and CXCR3-positive cells, but memory cells had distinct patterns. Freshly isolated PBMCs were used for most assays because CXCR3 expression partially decreased after cryopreservation.

Each CD8+ T cell subset was flow-sorted in triplicate, and 250,000 to 350,000 cells per subset were placed directly into RLT lysis buffer. To keep memory contaminants out, a stringent definition of naive CD8+ T cells was applied: CD45RO-CCR7+CD27+CD95-. Standard density gradient centrifugation was used to isolate peripheral blood mononuclear cells from buffy coats. A FACSAria III was used to flow-sort naive CD8+ T cells into CXCR3-negative and CXCR3-positive populations. Total RNA was extracted from sorted cells using an RNeasy Mini Kit. CDR1 SEHNR and CDR2 FQNEAQ were looked up in the germline V gene (reference sequence). The CDR3 goes from the cysteine to the phenylalanine over 16 residues. No coding sequence is recorded. TCRdb lists the instrument as NextSeq 550. The Human TCR Profiling Kit (MiLaboratory) was used to make UMI-labeled 5' RACE TRB cDNA libraries. cDNA synthesis used the entire amount of extracted RNA, and PCR amplification then used the entire amount of cDNA produced. Libraries were prepared in parallel with an identical number of PCR cycles. Under the source paper's analysis protocol: MIGEC and MiXCR extracted about 54,000 +/- 9,700 unique UMI-labeled TRB cDNA molecules per library, requiring at least two reads per UMI. An average of approximately 40,000 +/- 10,000 functional in-frame TRB CDR3 nucleotide clonotypes without stop codons was found per library. After downsampling to 5000 UMI-labeled TRB molecules per sample, diversity metrics, including normalized Shannon-Wiener and Chao1, were computed in VDJtools. VDJtools computed clonotype-size-weighted physicochemical properties of the central five CDR3 residues: interaction energy, strength, volume and Kidera factor 4. Following TCRdb reprocessing, every CDR3 protein sequence forms one entry, and DNA is not provided. TCRdb's processing, not the authors' own work, is the source of the V and J calls. The sample's records list 150,000 or so distinct CDR3 sequences. The ten largest clones add up to approximately 0.46% of the sample.

Comments on this clonotype: Its target antigen remains unknown.

The TCR comes from a human donor in good health. Some clones in this sample may be carry-over from other donors' samples. This receptor chain uses TRBV7-9 and TRBJ2-7; TCRdb picks TRBD1, but there is no DNA to check that call. The specimen sequenced was naive CXCR3- CD8+ T cells from blood. In light of the paper, this sample's cell subset or site label describes: CD45RO-CCR7+CD27+CD95- naive CD8+ T cells lacking CXCR3 (TNR3-). The CDR3: CASSSTRGAPVHEQYF.